This entry lists 2 T cell receptor beta chains sequenced from one sample in a study of shared clonotypes between healthy human individuals. TCRdb keeps only in-frame clones here, not all; method: immunoSEQ multiplex PCR. This table has more than 2 million clones, roughly 95% appearing once. Naive CD8 cells were CD45RO-negative, positively selected for CCR7, excluding terminally differentiated effector memory CD45RA+ cells. The sequenced material came from naive CD8+ T cells from PBMCs. Receptors originate from a man between 18 and 29 years old in good health. Some clones in this sample may be carry-over from other donors' samples.

This rearrangement joins TRBV5-1 to TRBJ2-1; 10 positions agree with TRBD2. Germline V gene data show CDR1 as SGHRS and CDR2 as YFSETQ. Unmatched junction bases numbered 3, after V lost 0 bases and J lost 3 bases. The CDR3 covers 16 residues. The CDR3 coding sequence is TGCGCCAGCAGCTTGGCCCCTAGCGGGGGCTACAATGAGCAGTTCTTC. Residues: CASSLAPSGGYNEQFF.

This clone has a single count. V and J are TRBV9 and TRBJ2-1; maybe TRBD1 (6 bases). The CDR3 contains 16 residues. CDR1 and CDR2 from the germline V gene are SGDLS and YYNGEE. V gave up 0 bases and J gave up 8 bases, with 18 bases separating them. The CDR3 here is CASSVGKQGLWDEQFF. In nucleotides, the CDR3 is TGTGCCAGCAGCGTAGGAAAACAGGGTCTATGGGATGAGCAGTTCTTC.